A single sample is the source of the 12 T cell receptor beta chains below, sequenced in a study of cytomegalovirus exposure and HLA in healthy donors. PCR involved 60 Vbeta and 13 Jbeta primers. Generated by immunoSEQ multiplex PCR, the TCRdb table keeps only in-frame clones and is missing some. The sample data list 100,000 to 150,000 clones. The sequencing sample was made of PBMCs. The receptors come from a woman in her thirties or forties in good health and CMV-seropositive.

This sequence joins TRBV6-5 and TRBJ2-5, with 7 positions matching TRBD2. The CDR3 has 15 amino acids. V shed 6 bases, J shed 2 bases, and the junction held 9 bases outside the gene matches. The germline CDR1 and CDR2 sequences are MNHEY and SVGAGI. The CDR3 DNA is TGTGCCAGCAGCTCAGAGCGGGACCGACAAGAGACCCAGTACTTC. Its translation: CASSSERDRQETQYF.

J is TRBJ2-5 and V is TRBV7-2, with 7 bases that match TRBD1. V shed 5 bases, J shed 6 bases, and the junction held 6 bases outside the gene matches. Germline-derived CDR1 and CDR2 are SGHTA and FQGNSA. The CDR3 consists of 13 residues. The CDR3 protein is CASSPDRVQTQYF. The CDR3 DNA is TGTGCCAGCAGCCCCGACAGGGTCCAGACCCAGTACTTC.

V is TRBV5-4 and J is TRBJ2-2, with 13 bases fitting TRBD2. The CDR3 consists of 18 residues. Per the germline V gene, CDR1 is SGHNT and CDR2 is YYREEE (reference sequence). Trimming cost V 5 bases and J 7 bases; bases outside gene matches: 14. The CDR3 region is CASSSPTSGRALGGELFF. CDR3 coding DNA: TGTGCCAGCAGTTCTCCTACTAGCGGGAGGGCCCTCGGCGGGGAGCTGTTTTTT.

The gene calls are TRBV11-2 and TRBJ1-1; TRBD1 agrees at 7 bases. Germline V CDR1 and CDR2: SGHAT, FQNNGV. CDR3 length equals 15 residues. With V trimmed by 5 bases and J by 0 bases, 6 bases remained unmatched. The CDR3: CASSPQQGLNTEAFF. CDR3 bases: TGTGCCAGCAGCCCCCAACAGGGGTTGAACACTGAAGCTTTCTTT.

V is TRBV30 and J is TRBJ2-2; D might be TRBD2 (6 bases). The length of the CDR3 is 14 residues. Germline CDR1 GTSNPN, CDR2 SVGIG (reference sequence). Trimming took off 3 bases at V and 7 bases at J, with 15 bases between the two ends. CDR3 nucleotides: TGTGCCTGGAGAAAGAGGAGGGCGGACGGGGAGCTGTTTTTT. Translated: CAWRKRRADGELFF. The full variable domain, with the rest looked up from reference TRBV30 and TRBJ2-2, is SQTIHQWPATLVQPVGSPLSLECTVEGTSNPNLYWYRQAAGRGLQLLFYSVGIGQISSEVPQNLSASRPQDRQFILSSKKLLLSDSGFYLCAWRKRRADGELFFGEGSRLTVL.

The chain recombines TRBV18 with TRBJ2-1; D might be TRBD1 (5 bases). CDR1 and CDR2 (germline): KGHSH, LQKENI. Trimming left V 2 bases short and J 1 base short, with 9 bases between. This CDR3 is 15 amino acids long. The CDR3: CASSPIRTSYNEQFF. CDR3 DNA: TGTGCCAGCTCACCAATTCGGACATCCTACAATGAGCAGTTCTTC.

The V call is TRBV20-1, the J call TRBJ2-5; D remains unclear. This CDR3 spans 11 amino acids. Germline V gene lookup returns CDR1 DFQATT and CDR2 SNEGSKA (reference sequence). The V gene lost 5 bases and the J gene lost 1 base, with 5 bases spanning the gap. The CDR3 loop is CSAQFQETQYF. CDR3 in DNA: TGCAGTGCTCAGTTCCAAGAGACCCAGTACTTC.

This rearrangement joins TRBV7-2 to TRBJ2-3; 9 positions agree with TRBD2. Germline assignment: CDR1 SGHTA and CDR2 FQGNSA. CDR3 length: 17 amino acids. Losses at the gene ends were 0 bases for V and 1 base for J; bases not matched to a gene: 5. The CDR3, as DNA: TGTGCCAGCAGCTTAGCTAGCGGGAGAAGAGGCACAGATACGCAGTATTTT. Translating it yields CASSLASGRRGTDTQYF.

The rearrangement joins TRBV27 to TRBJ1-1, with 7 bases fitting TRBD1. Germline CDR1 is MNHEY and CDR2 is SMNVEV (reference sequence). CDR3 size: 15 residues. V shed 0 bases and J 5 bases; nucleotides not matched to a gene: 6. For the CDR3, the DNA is TGTGCCAGCAGTTTATCAGGAGGGGGCGAAACTGAAGCTTTCTTT. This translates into CASSLSGGGETEAFF.

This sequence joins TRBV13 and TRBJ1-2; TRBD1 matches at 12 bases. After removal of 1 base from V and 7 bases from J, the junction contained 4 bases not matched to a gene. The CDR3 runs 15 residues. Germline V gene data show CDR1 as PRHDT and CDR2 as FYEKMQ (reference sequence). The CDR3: CASSLVGQGARGYTF. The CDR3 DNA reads TGTGCCAGCAGCTTAGTGGGACAGGGGGCGCGTGGCTACACCTTC.

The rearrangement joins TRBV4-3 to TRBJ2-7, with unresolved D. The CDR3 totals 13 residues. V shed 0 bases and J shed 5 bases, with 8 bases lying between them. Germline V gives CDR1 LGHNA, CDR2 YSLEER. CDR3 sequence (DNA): TGCGCCAGCAGCCAAGATACTACCCACGAGCAGTACTTC. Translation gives CASSQDTTHEQYF.

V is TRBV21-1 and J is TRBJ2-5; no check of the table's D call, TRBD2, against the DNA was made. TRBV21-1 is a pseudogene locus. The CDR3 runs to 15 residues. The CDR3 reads CASSKDRYPRETQYF. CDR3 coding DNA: TGTGCCAGCAGCAAAGATCGCTACCCTAGAGAGACCCAGTACTTC.